Each of the 24 T cell receptor beta chains below was sequenced from the same sample in a study of T cells in Graves' hyperthyroidism and ophthalmopathy (dated by TCRdb to about 2019). The method behind the library was multiplex PCR. The sequencer was an Illumina HiSeq 2000. TCR beta CDR3 regions were amplified from RNA transcripts. For the first round of RT-PCR on the TCR CDR3, the HTBI primer set was used together with the Qiagen OneStep RT-PCR kit. The public reads were quality trimmed at Q25 with fastp and then assembled into clones with MiXCR by TCRdb, keeping productive beta chains. Rows are unified per CDR3 protein, each entry keeping the most common DNA and genes. A total of about 400,000 distinct CDR3 sequences appear in this sample, about 15% of them only once. The top ten hold over 10% of the sample. Sequenced input: blood. Source of these receptors: a man aged 18 to 30 with Graves' ophthalmopathy.

This clonotype appeared many times. The chain recombines TRBV19 with TRBJ2-1; 12 bases align to TRBD2. CDR3 length equals 16 residues. Trimming removed 3 bases from V and 6 bases from J; junction bases left unmatched: 6. In germline, CDR1 is LNHDA, CDR2 SQIVND (reference sequence). The CDR3 nucleotides read TGTGCCAGTAGTATCTCCGCTAGCGGGAGGGCCAATGAGCAGTTCTTC. Residues: CASSISASGRANEQFF.

V usage is TRBV6-1 and J usage is TRBJ2-5; TRBD2 matches at 8 bases. The length of the CDR3 is 17 residues. CDR1 MNHNS and CDR2 SASEGT come from the germline V gene. Losses at the gene ends were 9 bases for V and 3 bases for J; bases not matched to a gene: 18. CDR3 sequence (DNA): TGTGCCAGGGAGCCATACCTTAGACCGGGAGGGAAAGAGACCCAGTACTTC. This gives the protein CAREPYLRPGGKETQYF.

V and J are TRBV6-1 and TRBJ1-5; D gene ambiguous. Per the germline V gene, CDR1 is MNHNS and CDR2 is SASEGT. Trimming shortened V by 3 bases and J by 6 bases, and 12 bases separated the two germline ends. The CDR3 spans 14 residues. CDR3 sequence: CASSDTRVGQPQHF. DNA for the CDR3: TGTGCCAGCAGTGACACGAGGGTGGGTCAGCCCCAGCATTTT.

This clonotype was counted at least ten times. The chain uses TRBV3-1 and TRBJ2-1; 7 bases match TRBD2. Trimming took 5 bases from V and 2 from J; bases not matched to a gene: 0. Germline CDR1 reads LGHDT; CDR2 reads YNNKEL (reference sequence). The CDR3 consists of 13 residues. This CDR3 reads CASSGGAYNEQFF. CDR3 nucleotide sequence: TGTGCCAGCAGCGGGGGGGCCTACAATGAGCAGTTCTTC.

V gene TRBV5-1 combines with J gene TRBJ2-2; 7 positions agree with TRBD1. This CDR3 is built from 14 residues. V was pared by 3 bases and J by 4 bases, with 3 bases of the junction left unmatched. Germline V gives CDR1 SGHRS, CDR2 YFSETQ. In DNA, the CDR3 is TGCGCCAGCAGCTGGGACAGACCCACCGGGGAGCTGTTTTTT. It encodes CASSWDRPTGELFF.

The V gene is TRBV27, the J gene TRBJ1-5; D uncertain. The germline V gene has CDR1 MNHEY and CDR2 SMNVEV (reference sequence). V was trimmed by 6 bases and J by 0 bases, leaving 9 bases between them. The CDR3 is 14 residues long. CDR3 nucleotide sequence: TGTGCCAGCAGGACCCTTAATAGCAATCAGCCCCAGCATTTT. It codes for CASRTLNSNQPQHF.

This clonotype was found a few times. The rearrangement uses TRBV7-8 and TRBJ1-5, with a tentative D call TRBD1 (5 bases). Deletions cut 2 bases from V and 3 bases from J, with 20 bases between. The CDR3 covers 18 residues. Germline loops: CDR1 SGHVS, CDR2 FQNEAQ. CDR3 amino acids: CASSLFASEGLYNQPQHF. The CDR3 DNA follows: TGTGCCAGCAGCTTATTTGCCTCCGAGGGGCTATACAATCAGCCCCAGCATTTT.

This clonotype showed up many times. V gene TRBV2 combines with J gene TRBJ2-6; the D is unclear. Trimming stripped 6 bases from V and 0 bases from J, with 9 bases between. CDR3 length: 15 amino acids. Germline CDR1 and CDR2: SNHLY and FYNNEI. CDR3 coding DNA: TGTGCCAGCAGACCACAGAGCTCTGGGGCCAACGTCCTGACTTTC. It yields the protein CASRPQSSGANVLTF. Using reference TRBV2 and TRBJ2-6 for the parts outside the CDR3, the full variable domain is EPEVTQTPSHQVTQMGQEVILRCVPISNHLYFYWYRQILGQKVEFLVSFYNNEISEKSEIFDDQFSVERPDGSNFTLKIRSTKLEDSAMYFCASRPQSSGANVLTFGAGSRLTVL.

This clonotype was detected many times. The chain recombines TRBV6-1 with TRBJ2-7; 7 nucleotides line up with TRBD2. Germline-derived CDR1 and CDR2 are MNHNS and SASEGT. The ends lost 6 bases at V and 6 bases at J; junction bases unmatched: 11. CDR3 length: 14 amino acids. DNA for the CDR3: TGTGCCAGCAGCACGGGGGGTTACCTAAGCGAGCAGTACTTC. Translating gives CASSTGGYLSEQYF.

This clonotype was counted a few times. The rearrangement links TRBV9 to TRBJ2-2, with 9 bases matching TRBD2. Germline lookup yields CDR1 SGDLS and CDR2 YYNGEE. V dropped 4 bases and J dropped 0; count of bases not matched to a gene: 4. The CDR3 runs to 16 residues. As DNA, the CDR3 is TGTGCCAGCAGCCGACGACTAGCGGCGAACACCGGGGAGCTGTTTTTT. The encoded protein is CASSRRLAANTGELFF. The full variable domain, its missing parts supplied by reference TRBV9 and TRBJ2-2, is DSGVTQTPKHLITATGQRVTLRCSPRSGDLSVYWYQQSLDQGLQFLIQYYNGEERAKGNILERFSAQQFPDLHSELNLSSLELGDSALYFCASSRRLAANTGELFFGEGSRLTVL.

This clonotype was counted at least ten times. The chain joins TRBV6-1 to TRBJ1-1, with D possibly being TRBD1 (6 bases). CDR3 size: 14 residues. Trimming took 1 base from V and 1 from J, leaving 7 bases between them. CDR1 and CDR2 from the germline V gene are MNHNS and SASEGT. CDR3 amino acids: CASSEGQENTEAFF. The CDR3 nucleotides are TGTGCCAGCAGTGAAGGACAGGAGAACACTGAAGCTTTCTTT.

This clonotype was found many times. V is TRBV2 and J is TRBJ1-1, with unresolved D. The germline V and J ends were trimmed by 4 bases and 1 base, with 10 bases remaining between them. The length of the CDR3 is 14 residues. CDR1 and CDR2 from the germline V gene are SNHLY and FYNNEI. For the CDR3, the DNA is TGTGCCAGCAGTGTATCAGGTCCGAACACTGAAGCTTTCTTT. It is translated as CASSVSGPNTEAFF.

V and J are TRBV2 and TRBJ2-7; 11 bases map to TRBD1. V was clipped by 4 bases and J by 6 bases; unmatched bases: 5. This CDR3 contains 14 residues. Germline CDR1 SNHLY, CDR2 FYNNEI. CDR3 protein: CASSADRGLREQYF. CDR3 coding DNA: TGTGCCAGCAGTGCGGACAGGGGGCTGCGCGAGCAGTACTTC.

This chain uses TRBV2 with TRBJ1-3; unclear D gene. Trimming cost V 2 bases and J 0 bases, with 5 bases left between them. The CDR3 runs to 14 residues. The germline V gene encodes CDR1 SNHLY and CDR2 FYNNEI. The CDR3 sequence: CASSELYSGNTIYF. CDR3 bases: TGTGCCAGCAGTGAACTCTACTCTGGAAACACCATATATTTT.

The V call is TRBV13, the J call TRBJ1-1, with D uncertain. The CDR3 totals 16 residues. The V gene lost 5 bases and the J gene lost 0 bases, with 16 bases spanning the gap. The germline V gene encodes CDR1 PRHDT and CDR2 FYEKMQ (reference sequence). The DNA for the CDR3 is TGTGCCAGCAGCGTCGGTCGCAGTAGACTGAACACTGAAGCTTTCTTT. This codes for CASSVGRSRLNTEAFF.

V gene TRBV15 combines with J gene TRBJ2-6, with no clear D. The CDR3 spans 14 residues. Germline CDR1 is LNHNV and CDR2 is YYDKDF (reference sequence). V lost 2 bases, J lost 0 bases, and 2 bases lay in between. The CDR3 region has the DNA TGTGCCACCAGCAGATTCTCTGGGGCCAACGTCCTGACTTTC. Translation: CATSRFSGANVLTF.

There are many counts of this clonotype. This chain joins TRBV11-2 and TRBJ2-5; tentative D call: TRBD2 (5 bases). V lost 1 base, J lost 2 bases, and 14 bases lay in between. CDR1 and CDR2 from the germline V gene are SGHAT and FQNNGV. The CDR3 sequence is 16 residues long. In nucleotides, the CDR3 is TGTGCCAGCAGCTTAGTTGCGGGCCGACCACAAGAGACCCAGTACTTC. Amino acids: CASSLVAGRPQETQYF.

This clonotype was counted only a few times. The chain is built from TRBV15 and TRBJ2-1, with TRBD2 matching 7 bases. CDR3 length: 15 amino acids. Germline-derived CDR1 and CDR2 are LNHNV and YYDKDF (reference sequence). Trimming took 1 base from V and 3 from J; bases not matched to a gene: 3. The CDR3 loop reads CATSRARDYYNEQFF. In nucleotides, the CDR3 is TGTGCCACCAGCAGAGCTCGGGACTACTACAATGAGCAGTTCTTC.

This clonotype was detected once. V and J are TRBV9 and TRBJ1-2; unclear D gene. Looked up from germline, CDR1 is SGDLS and CDR2 is YYNGEE. V dropped 0 bases and J dropped 2 bases, with 8 bases sitting between them. This CDR3 has 14 residues. Here the CDR3 reads CASSVVGQNYGYTF. The CDR3, as DNA: TGTGCCAGCAGCGTAGTCGGGCAGAACTATGGCTACACCTTC.

The chain links TRBV4-2 to TRBJ1-2; 7 bases fit TRBD1. With V trimmed by 3 bases and J by 5 bases, 15 bases remained unmatched. CDR3 length: 17 amino acids. Germline assignment: CDR1 LGHNA and CDR2 YNFKEQ. CDR3 DNA: TGTGCCAGCAGCCAGTCAGGGTGGACAGGAGGCGTATATGGCTACACCTTC. Residues: CASSQSGWTGGVYGYTF.

Ten or more counts support this clonotype. CDR3 DNA: TGTGCCTGGAGTAGACAGGGAGAGCAGTACTTC. Its translation is CAWSRQGEQYF. The V call is TRBV30, the J call TRBJ2-7; 7 nucleotides align to TRBD1. Germline V gene data show CDR1 as GTSNPN and CDR2 as SVGIG (reference sequence). This CDR3 has 11 amino acids. The V segment lost 2 bases and the J segment 7 bases; nucleotides outside the gene matches: 2.

This clonotype appeared a few times. The chain joins TRBV7-9 to TRBJ2-2, with D perhaps matching TRBD1 or TRBD2 (5 bases each). CDR1 is SEHNR, CDR2 FQNEAQ, per germline (reference sequence). The CDR3 runs to 16 residues. Trimming pared 3 bases from V and 5 bases from J, leaving 16 bases between. The CDR3 DNA sequence: TGTGCCAGCAGCTTCCTGGGACGCCGTGGGACCGGGGAGCTGTTTTTT. This sequence encodes CASSFLGRRGTGELFF.

In this sample, this clonotype turned up many times. The gene calls are TRBV3-1 and TRBJ2-7; 8 nucleotides align to TRBD1. The CDR3 sequence is 14 residues long. Germline V gene data show CDR1 as LGHDT and CDR2 as YNNKEL (reference sequence). V lost 4 bases, J lost 8 bases, and 10 bases stayed unmatched. CDR3 residues: CASSRDRDRYKQYF. Written as DNA, the CDR3 is TGTGCCAGCAGCCGAGACCGGGACAGGTACAAGCAGTACTTC.

This clonotype came up many times. This sequence joins TRBV7-9 and TRBJ2-5, with D perhaps TRBD2 (6 bases). Germline CDR1 reads SEHNR; CDR2 reads FQNEAQ (reference sequence). The V end lost 3 bases, the J end lost 1 base, and 21 bases lay between the germline ends. The CDR3 runs 18 residues. In DNA form, the CDR3 reads TGTGCCAGCAGCTTGCCCGGGAGATTGGCGGTTTCCCAAGAGACCCAGTACTTC. Translating gives CASSLPGRLAVSQETQYF.